This is a list of T cell receptor beta chains from one sample in a study of blood T cell repertoires in COVID-19. Data came from immunoSEQ multiplex PCR; TCRdb stores just in-frame clones and leaves some out. The sample includes tens of thousands of clones, roughly four fifths of them seen just once. The sample taken for sequencing was peripheral blood. Every receptor here comes from a human donor in a cohort sampled during active COVID-19. The CDR3 runs from the conserved cysteine through the conserved F or W. D genes are given only for firm matches. Not all rows give a size; the values are once, few, many and, for expanded clones, a class.

>-|-|TRBJ2-1|TRBV7-8
CASSSAGTAREQFF
TGTGCCAGCAGCTCGGCGGGGACTGCCAGGGAGCAGTTCTTC
>-|TRBD2|TRBJ2-1|TRBV7-3
CASSPTSGGAHEQFF
TGTGCCAGCAGCCCAACTAGCGGGGGGGCCCATGAGCAGTTCTTC
>-|-|TRBJ1-6|TRBV5-1
CASSLGGGGINSPLHF
TGCGCCAGCAGCTTGGGCGGTGGGGGCATTAATTCACCCCTCCACTTT
>-|TRBD2|TRBJ2-5|TRBV6-5
CAMSRGGAGETQYF
TGTGCCATGTCGCGCGGGGGGGCGGGAGAGACCCAGTACTTC
>-|TRBD1|TRBJ2-7|TRBV5-1
CASSYGQGQEQYF
TGCGCCAGCAGCTACGGACAGGGTCAGGAGCAGTACTTC
>-|-|TRBJ1-6|TRBV27
CASRTGVNSPLHF
TGTGCCAGCAGGACAGGAGTCAATTCACCCCTCCACTTT
>-|-|TRBJ2-3|TRBV19
CASTPKSRGPTYNTQYF
TGTGCCAGTACCCCGAAATCGCGGGGGCCGACCTACAATACGCAGTATTTT
>-|TRBD1|TRBJ2-7|TRBV6-5
CASRDPGQGAREQYF
TGTGCCAGCAGAGACCCGGGACAGGGGGCCCGGGAGCAGTACTTC
>-|-|TRBJ2-1|TRBV6-2/TRBV6-3
CASSARGPYNEQFF
TGTGCCAGCAGTGCCAGGGGCCCCTACAATGAGCAGTTCTTC
>-|TRBD1|TRBJ1-1|TRBV2
CASRTQGAQGAFF
TGTGCCAGCAGGACACAGGGGGCGCAGGGTGCTTTCTTT
>-|TRBD1|TRBJ2-7|TRBV3-1/TRBV3-2
CASSQGQGGEQYF
TGTGCCAGCAGCCAGGGACAGGGCGGCGAGCAGTACTTC
>-|-|TRBJ1-2|TRBV5-6
CASSADRRNYGYTF
TGTGCCAGCAGCGCCGACAGGCGAAACTATGGCTACACCTTC
>-|-|TRBJ1-5|TRBV6-5
CASSPRLVRNQPQHF
TGTGCCAGCAGTCCTAGACTAGTAAGGAATCAGCCCCAGCATTTT
>-|TRBD2|TRBJ2-1|TRBV2
CASSTLSRGEGSSYNEQFF
TGTGCCAGCAGTACTCTTTCGCGGGGGGAAGGAAGCTCCTACAATGAGCAGTTCTTC
>-|-|TRBJ1-6|TRBV6-5
CASSQISATASPLHF
TGTGCCAGCAGTCAAATATCAGCGACGGCTTCACCCCTCCACTTT
>few|-|TRBJ1-3|TRBV9
CASSVDPGQREGNTIYF
TGTGCCAGCAGCGTAGATCCTGGACAGAGAGAAGGAAACACCATATATTTT
>-|-|TRBJ2-3|TRBV10-2
CASRAPLTDTQYF
TGCGCCAGCAGGGCCCCTTTGACAGATACGCAGTATTTT
>-|-|TRBJ1-1|TRBV19
CASSKDPGAGILNTEAFF
TGTGCCAGTAGTAAGGACCCCGGAGCAGGGATATTGAACACTGAAGCTTTCTTT
>once|-|TRBJ2-7|TRBV30
CAWEQGEGSYEQYF
TGTGCCTGGGAACAGGGGGAGGGATCCTACGAGCAGTACTTC
>-|TRBD1|TRBJ2-2|TRBV3-1/TRBV3-2
CASSSGQGTGELFF
TGTGCCAGCAGCTCAGGACAGGGGACCGGGGAGCTGTTTTTT
>-|-|TRBJ2-1|TRBV5-1
CASSLGTDYNEQFF
TGCGCCAGCAGCTTGGGGACTGACTACAATGAGCAGTTCTTC
>few|TRBD1|TRBJ1-1|TRBV19
CASRPGQGGRAFF
TGTGCCAGTAGGCCGGGACAGGGTGGCAGAGCTTTCTTT
>few|TRBD1|TRBJ2-7|TRBV3-1/TRBV3-2
CASSRTLGQGTYEQYF
TGTGCCAGCAGCCGAACCCTGGGACAGGGAACCTACGAGCAGTACTTC
>-|-|TRBJ1-3|TRBV7-9
CASSLSAGSGNTIYF
TGTGCCAGCAGCTTATCGGCAGGGTCTGGAAACACCATATATTTT
>-|TRBD1|TRBJ2-7|TRBV7-9
CASRRDRDYEQYF
TGTGCCAGCAGAAGGGACAGGGATTACGAGCAGTACTTC
>-|-|TRBJ1-2|TRBV29-1
CSVTGYPNYGYTF
TGCAGCGTCACGGGGTACCCTAACTATGGCTACACCTTC
>-|TRBD2|TRBJ2-1|TRBV4-3
CASSPKAGLAGDDEQFF
TGCGCCAGCAGCCCAAAAGCGGGACTAGCGGGGGATGACGAGCAGTTCTTC
>few|TRBD1|TRBJ2-7|TRBV3-1/TRBV3-2
CASSQVPGQGSEQYF
TGTGCCAGCAGCCAAGTGCCGGGACAGGGTAGCGAGCAGTACTTC
>few|-|TRBJ1-2|TRBV7-3
CASSLYEGPYGYTF
TGTGCCAGCAGCTTATACGAGGGCCCCTATGGCTACACCTTC
>-|-|TRBJ1-3|TRBV7-9
CASSRDFGNTIYF
TGTGCCAGCAGCCGGGATTTTGGAAACACCATATATTTT
>-|-|TRBJ1-4|TRBV30
CAWNPGATNEKLFF
TGTGCCTGGAACCCAGGCGCAACTAATGAAAAACTGTTTTTT
>few|-|TRBJ2-2|TRBV30
CAWRRGDRNTGELFF
TGTGCCTGGAGGAGGGGGGACAGGAACACCGGGGAGCTGTTTTTT
>few|-|TRBJ1-2|TRBV18
CASSPGVGYGYTF
TGTGCCAGCTCACCGGGCGTTGGGTATGGCTACACCTTC
>-|-|TRBJ1-1|TRBV3-1/TRBV3-2
CASSQGLRTAEAFF
TGTGCCAGCAGCCAAGGACTCCGGACTGCTGAAGCTTTCTTT
>-|-|TRBJ1-1|TRBV30
CAWKWGREAFF
TGTGCCTGGAAGTGGGGCAGAGAAGCTTTCTTT
>-|-|TRBJ1-1|TRBV3-1/TRBV3-2
CASSLRGSEAFF
TGTGCCAGCAGCCTAAGGGGATCTGAAGCTTTCTTT
>-|-|TRBJ1-1|TRBV19
CASSIGGYGRNTEAFF
TGTGCCAGTAGTATAGGGGGGTACGGGAGAAACACTGAAGCTTTCTTT
>-|TRBD1|TRBJ1-2|TRBV5-1
CASSLDQGDRAYGYTF
TGCGCCAGCAGCTTGGATCAGGGGGATAGGGCCTATGGCTACACCTTC